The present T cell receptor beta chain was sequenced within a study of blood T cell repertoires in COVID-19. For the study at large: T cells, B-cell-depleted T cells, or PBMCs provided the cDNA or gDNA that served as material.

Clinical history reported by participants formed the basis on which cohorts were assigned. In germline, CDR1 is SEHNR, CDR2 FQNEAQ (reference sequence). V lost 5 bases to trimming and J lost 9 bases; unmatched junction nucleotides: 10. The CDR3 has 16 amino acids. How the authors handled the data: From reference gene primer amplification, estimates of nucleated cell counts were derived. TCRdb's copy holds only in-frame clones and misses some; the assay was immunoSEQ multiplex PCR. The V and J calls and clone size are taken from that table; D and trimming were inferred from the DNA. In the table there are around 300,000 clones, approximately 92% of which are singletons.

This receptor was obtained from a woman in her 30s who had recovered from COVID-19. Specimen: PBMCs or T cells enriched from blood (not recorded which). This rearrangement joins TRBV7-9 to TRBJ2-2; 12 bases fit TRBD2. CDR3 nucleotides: TGTGCCAGCAGCCCTGGGACTAGCGGGTCTGACAGGGAGCTGTTTTTT. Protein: CASSPGTSGSDRELFF. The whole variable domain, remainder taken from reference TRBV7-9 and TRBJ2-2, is DTGVSQNPRHKITKRGQNVTFRCDPISEHNRLYWYRQTLGQGPEFLTYFQNEAQLEKSRLLSDRFSAERPKGSFSTLEIQRTEQGDSAMYLCASSPGTSGSDRELFFGEGSRLTVL.